The clone carrying this T cell receptor (beta chain) appeared many times. Its antigen is not identified. This entry comes from a study of identical twins. V lost 3 bases, J lost 7 bases, and 9 bases stayed unmatched. The CDR3 runs 16 residues. Germline loops: CDR1 SGHTA, CDR2 FQGNSA. Study results and limitations: There was more out-of-frame TCR alpha sharing in monozygotic twins than models estimated. Within cord blood, abundant beta clonotypes carried fewer insertions, but memory repertoires showed no such trend.

Unique molecular identifiers were present on the cDNA, and a universal primer site came from template switching. One entry per CDR3 protein, called by TCRdb with MiXCR from the 5' RACE reads. The top ten hold around 7.1% of the sample, which has 300,000 or so distinct CDR3 sequences, 7.5% to 9.5% seen once. The sample was also reused in another study, on yellow fever vaccine responses in identical twins.

The chain employs TRBV7-2 and TRBJ2-2; 9 bases match TRBD2. The clonotype comes from a young woman in good health. Sequencing was performed on CD8+ T cells sorted from blood. The CDR3 DNA reads as TGTGCCAGCAGCTTCGGACTAGCGCCTTGGGGCGGGGAGCTGTTTTTT. Protein product: CASSFGLAPWGGELFF.